This TCR beta chain was captured by sequencing in a study of PD-1 blockade in mismatch repair-deficient tumors. The overall study: Patients had approximately 11 mismatch repair-deficient cancer types and were previously treated and progressing. Study outcomes and limitations: Rapid post-treatment expansion, then contraction, generally preceding radiologic response, marked tumor-resident clones.

Points on this clone: Its specificity is unknown.

Every patient had mismatch repair deficiency by PCR or immunohistochemistry. TCRs were sequenced from a few patients responding to pembrolizumab. TCRdb keeps only in-frame clones here, not all; method: immunoSEQ multiplex PCR. The data hold 12,000 to 15,000 clones, with 65% to 90% observed a single time. The sample here was PBMCs, taken approximately 14 weeks after starting pembrolizumab. The source of this sequence is an adult with mismatch repair-deficient cancer.

CDR3 DNA sequence: TGCGCCAGCAGTGAGTCGAGCGGGAGAGGGACGCACACAGATACGCAGTATTTT. Protein product: CASSESSGRGTHTDTQYF. The gene calls are TRBV10-1 and TRBJ2-3, with TRBD2 matching 8 bases. Germline V gene lookup returns CDR1 WNHNN and CDR2 SYGVQD (reference sequence). The CDR3 has 18 residues. V lost 0 bases and J lost 2; bases outside the gene matches: 10.